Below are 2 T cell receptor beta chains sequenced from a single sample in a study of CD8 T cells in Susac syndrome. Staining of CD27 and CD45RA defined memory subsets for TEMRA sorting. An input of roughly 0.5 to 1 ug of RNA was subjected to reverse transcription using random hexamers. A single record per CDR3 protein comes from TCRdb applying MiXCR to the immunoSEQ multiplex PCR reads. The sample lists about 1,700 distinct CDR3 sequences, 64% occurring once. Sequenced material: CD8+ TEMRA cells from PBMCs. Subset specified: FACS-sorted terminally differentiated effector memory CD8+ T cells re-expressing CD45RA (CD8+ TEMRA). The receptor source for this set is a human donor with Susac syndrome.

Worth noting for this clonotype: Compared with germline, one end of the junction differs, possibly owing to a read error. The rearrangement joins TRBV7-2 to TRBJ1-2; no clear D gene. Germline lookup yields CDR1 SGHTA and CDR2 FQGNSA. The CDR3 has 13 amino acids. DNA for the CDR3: TGCCCCAGCAGCCCGCGTAGGGCCCAGGGCTACACCTTC. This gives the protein CPSSPRRAQGYTF.

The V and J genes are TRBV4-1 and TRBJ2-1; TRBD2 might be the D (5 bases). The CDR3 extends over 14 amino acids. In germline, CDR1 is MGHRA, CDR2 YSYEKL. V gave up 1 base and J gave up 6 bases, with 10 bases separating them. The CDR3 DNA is TGCGCCAGCAGCCAAGTTGGGGAGAGCAATGAGCAGTTCTTC. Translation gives CASSQVGESNEQFF.